These 13 T cell receptor beta chains share one sample of origin, sequenced in a study of regulatory T cells in long-lasting Graves disease. Both iRepertoire HTBI primers and Arm-PCR of CDR3 regions were used to build the TCR beta libraries. A single record per CDR3 protein comes from TCRdb applying MiXCR to the multiplex PCR reads. The profile covers about 440,000 distinct CDR3 sequences, with roughly 15% appearing a single time and about 10% taken by the ten largest. As for time point: newly diagnosed GD, antithyroid drugs for less than 3 months. The TCR library used RNA extracted from PBMCs. These records were also assigned to another study, of T cells in Graves' hyperthyroidism and ophthalmopathy.

The source material was peripheral blood mononuclear cells (PBMCs), sampled at new diagnosis, from a patient treated with antithyroid drugs. The receptors stem from a woman younger than 45 with Graves disease.

A few counts support this clonotype. This rearrangement joins TRBV9 to TRBJ2-1; a possible D gene is TRBD2 (5 bases). The CDR3 contains 16 residues. V lost 2 bases to trimming and J lost 0 bases, with 12 bases between them. Germline V lookup: CDR1 SGDLS, CDR2 YYNGEE. Written as DNA, the CDR3 is TGTGCCAGCAGCGTCTCGCTAGCAGACTCCTACAATGAGCAGTTCTTC. This codes for CASSVSLADSYNEQFF.

This clonotype came up a few times. This chain uses TRBV6-1 with TRBJ2-2; D could derive from TRBD1 or TRBD2 (6 bases each). CDR3 length equals 16 residues. V was pared by 6 bases and J by 4 bases, with 18 bases between. Looked up from germline, CDR1 is MNHNS and CDR2 is SASEGT. This chain's CDR3 is CASSPPEGVFTGELFF. In nucleotides, the CDR3 is TGTGCCAGCAGCCCCCCGGAGGGGGTGTTCACCGGGGAGCTGTTTTTT.

The rearrangement links TRBV20-1 to TRBJ2-2; no clear D. The CDR3 extends over 13 amino acids. Trimming pared 3 bases from V and 7 bases from J, leaving 12 bases between. Germline V CDR1 and CDR2: DFQATT, SNEGSKA (reference sequence). CDR3 sequence (DNA): TGCAGTGCTAGCAGCGCCGTCGTCGGGGAGCTGTTTTTT. As protein: CSASSAVVGELFF.

J is TRBJ2-1 and V is TRBV9; perhaps TRBD2 as D (6 bases). From germline, CDR1 is SGDLS and CDR2 YYNGEE. This CDR3 has 12 amino acids. V was shortened by 4 bases and J by 13 bases, with 15 bases between the two germline ends. The CDR3 region has the DNA TGTGCCAGCAGCACTTCCAGCGGGCACCAGTTCTTC. Its translation is CASSTSSGHQFF. Combining the CDR3 with reference TRBV9 and TRBJ2-1 gives the whole variable domain DSGVTQTPKHLITATGQRVTLRCSPRSGDLSVYWYQQSLDQGLQFLIQYYNGEERAKGNILERFSAQQFPDLHSELNLSSLELGDSALYFCASSTSSGHQFFGPGTRLTVL.

This clonotype was picked up a small number of times. The chain is built from TRBV13 and TRBJ2-7; 8 bases fit TRBD2. J was trimmed by 5 bases and V by 5 bases; bases with no gene match: 8. Germline V lookup: CDR1 PRHDT, CDR2 FYEKMQ (reference sequence). This CDR3 spans 14 amino acids. CDR3 DNA: TGTGCCAGCAGCCAAACGGGGGGGCGCGACGAGCAGTACTTC. Translating it yields CASSQTGGRDEQYF.

This clonotype appeared many times. The chain carries TRBV5-1 and TRBJ2-3; a possible D gene is TRBD2 (6 bases). The germline gives CDR1 SGHRS, CDR2 YFSETQ. V was trimmed by 4 bases and J by 3 bases, leaving 9 bases between them. The CDR3 consists of 13 residues. The CDR3 is CASSRGTTDTQYF. The CDR3 DNA reads as TGCGCCAGCAGCCGGGGGACTACAGATACGCAGTATTTT.

In regard to this clonotype: This could be a read error, since a much larger clone is one nucleotide away. The V and J genes are TRBV12-3 or TRBV12-4 and TRBJ1-2, with D unclear. V dropped 6 bases and J dropped 6 bases, with 14 bases sitting between them. This CDR3 contains 13 residues. The CDR3 loop is CASRRVSGDGYTF. The CDR3 DNA follows: TGTGCCAGCAGACGGGTTTCCGGCGATGGCTACACCTTC.

The chain combines TRBV27 with TRBJ2-7; the match to TRBD1 covers 9 bases. V gave up 3 bases and J gave up 9 bases; unmatched junction bases: 9. Germline V gene sequence: CDR1 MNHEY, CDR2 SMNVEV (reference sequence). CDR3 length equals 14 residues. The CDR3 DNA reads TGTGCCAGCAGTTTGGACAGGGGTGGGATTGGGCAGTACTTC. This encodes CASSLDRGGIGQYF.

Many counts were recorded for this clonotype. The chain uses TRBV11-2 and TRBJ2-7; TRBD2 is a possible D gene (6 bases). Germline-derived CDR1 and CDR2 are SGHAT and FQNNGV. This CDR3 is 15 amino acids long. V lost 3 bases, J lost 3 bases, and 15 bases lay in between. CDR3 coding DNA: TGTGCCAGCAGCTTTAGCGAGGGACTTAACTACGAGCAGTACTTC. Protein: CASSFSEGLNYEQYF.

This clonotype was found a few times. This chain joins TRBV9 and TRBJ2-7; TRBD1 agrees at 9 bases. The CDR3 is 15 residues long. Germline CDR1 SGDLS, CDR2 YYNGEE. Trimming cost V 4 bases and J 5 bases; bases outside gene matches: 10. CDR3 sequence reads: CASSTTGTGSDEQYF. The CDR3 bases are TGTGCCAGCAGCACAACCGGGACAGGGTCCGACGAGCAGTACTTC.

This clonotype was observed at least ten times. V is TRBV30 and J is TRBJ2-2; the D gene is possibly TRBD2 (5 bases). In germline, CDR1 is GTSNPN, CDR2 SVGIG (reference sequence). Trimming removed 3 bases from V and 7 bases from J, with 18 bases in between. The CDR3 is made up of 15 amino acids. CDR3 sequence: CAWRRTSTAGGELFF. In DNA, the CDR3 is TGTGCCTGGAGACGGACCTCGACCGCGGGCGGGGAGCTGTTTTTT.

V usage is TRBV12-3 or TRBV12-4 and J usage is TRBJ2-1; D uncertain. The V end lost 5 bases, the J end lost 10 bases, and 12 bases lay between the germline ends. The CDR3 covers 12 residues. The CDR3 DNA reads as TGTGCCAGCAGTCCCCGACCCCGGGAGCAGTTCTTC. Its protein product is CASSPRPREQFF.

Comments on this clonotype: A far larger clone is off by one base, so a read error is likely. The V gene is TRBV7-2, the J gene TRBJ2-7; a weak D match, TRBD2 (5 bases). Germline V CDR1 and CDR2: SGHTA, FQGNSA. This CDR3 is 17 amino acids long. Trimming removed 5 bases at V and 7 bases at J, with 27 bases between. The CDR3 spells CASSLVGRRSNYNEQYF. The DNA of the CDR3 is TGTGCCAGCAGCCTCGTGGGGAGAAGGTCCAATTACAATGAGCAGTACTTC.